This T cell receptor beta chain derives from a study of T cells in Graves' hyperthyroidism and ophthalmopathy. Points from the study as a whole: In the blood, most expanded thyroid clonotypes above 0.001 appeared as well.

Amplification yielded TCR beta CDR3 regions, with RNA transcripts as the source. Researchers ran a first-round RT-PCR on the TCR CDR3 using the HTBI primer set. TCRdb called the multiplex PCR reads again in MiXCR, with one record for every CDR3 protein. The table includes fewer than 750,000 distinct CDR3 sequences, just over 45% detected once. As regards this clonotype: Its antigen is as yet unknown.

Losses at the gene ends were 5 bases for V and 4 bases for J; bases not matched to a gene: 7. This CDR3 region has 15 residues. Germline assignment: CDR1 MNHEY and CDR2 SVGAGI. Graves' hyperthyroidism showing no ophthalmopathy progression within 18 months was considered stable. Diagnoses used clinical symptoms, serum thyroxine and TRAb, thyroid ultrasound and orbital computed tomography. Sequences were obtained from peripheral blood or thyroid tissue (not recorded which). This TCR was sampled from a woman aged 18-29 years with Graves' hyperthyroidism. The chain has TRBV6-5 and TRBJ2-5; 10 bases fit TRBD2. The CDR3 region is CASSLLAGAGETQYF. CDR3 sequence (DNA): TGTGCCAGCAGTCTCCTAGCGGGGGCGGGAGAGACCCAGTACTTC.